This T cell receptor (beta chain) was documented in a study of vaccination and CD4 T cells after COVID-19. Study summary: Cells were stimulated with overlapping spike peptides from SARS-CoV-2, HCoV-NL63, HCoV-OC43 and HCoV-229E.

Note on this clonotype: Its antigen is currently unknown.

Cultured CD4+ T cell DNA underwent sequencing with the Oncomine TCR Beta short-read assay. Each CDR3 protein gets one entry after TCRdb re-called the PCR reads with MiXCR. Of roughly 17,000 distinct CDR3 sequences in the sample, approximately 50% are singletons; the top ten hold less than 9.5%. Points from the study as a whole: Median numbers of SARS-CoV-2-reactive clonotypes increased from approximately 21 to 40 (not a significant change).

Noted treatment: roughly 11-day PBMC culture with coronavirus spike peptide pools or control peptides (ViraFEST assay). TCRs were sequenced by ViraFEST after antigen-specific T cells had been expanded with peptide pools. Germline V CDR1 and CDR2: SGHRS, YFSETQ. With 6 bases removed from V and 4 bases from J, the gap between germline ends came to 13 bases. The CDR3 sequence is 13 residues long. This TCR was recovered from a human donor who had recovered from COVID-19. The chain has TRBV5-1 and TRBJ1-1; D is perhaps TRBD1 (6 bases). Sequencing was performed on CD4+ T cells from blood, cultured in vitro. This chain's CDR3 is CASTSGAGTEAFF. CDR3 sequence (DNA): TGCGCCAGCACTTCAGGGGCTGGCACTGAAGCTTTCTTT. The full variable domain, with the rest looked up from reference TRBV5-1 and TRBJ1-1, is KAGVTQTPRYLIKTRGQQVTLSCSPISGHRSVSWYQQTPGQGLQFLFEYFSETQRNKGNFPGRFSGRQFSNSRSEMNVSTLELGDSALYLCASTSGAGTEAFFGQGTRLTVV.